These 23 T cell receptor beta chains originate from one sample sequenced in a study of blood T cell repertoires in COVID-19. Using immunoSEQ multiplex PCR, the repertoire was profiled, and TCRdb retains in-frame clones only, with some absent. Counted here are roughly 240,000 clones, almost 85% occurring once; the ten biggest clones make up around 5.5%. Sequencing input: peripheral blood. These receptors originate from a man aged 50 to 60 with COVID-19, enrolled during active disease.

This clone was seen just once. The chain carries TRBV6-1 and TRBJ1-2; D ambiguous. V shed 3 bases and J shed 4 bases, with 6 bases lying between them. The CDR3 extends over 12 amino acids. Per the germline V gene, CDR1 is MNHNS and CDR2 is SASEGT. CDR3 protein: CASSELLYGYTF. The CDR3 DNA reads TGTGCCAGCAGTGAGTTACTCTATGGCTACACCTTC.

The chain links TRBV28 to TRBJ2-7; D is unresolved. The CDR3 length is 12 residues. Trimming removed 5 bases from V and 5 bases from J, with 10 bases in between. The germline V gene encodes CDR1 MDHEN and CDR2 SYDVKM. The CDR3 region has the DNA TGTGCCAGCAGTCCTTCGGGTAACGAGCAGTACTTC. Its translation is CASSPSGNEQYF.

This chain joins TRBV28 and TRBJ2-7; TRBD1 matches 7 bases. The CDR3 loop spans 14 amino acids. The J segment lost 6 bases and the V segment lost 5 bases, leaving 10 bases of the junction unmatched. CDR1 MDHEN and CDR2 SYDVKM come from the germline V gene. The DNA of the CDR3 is TGTGCCAGCAGTACCCCGACAGGGTCGGTCGAGCAGTACTTC. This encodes CASSTPTGSVEQYF.

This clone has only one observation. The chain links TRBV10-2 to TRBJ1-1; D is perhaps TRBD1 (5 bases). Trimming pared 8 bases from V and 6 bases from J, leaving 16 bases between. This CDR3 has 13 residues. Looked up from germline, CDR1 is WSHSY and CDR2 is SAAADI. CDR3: CASGLAGTSEAFF. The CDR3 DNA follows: TGCGCCAGCGGTCTAGCGGGGACCTCTGAAGCTTTCTTT.

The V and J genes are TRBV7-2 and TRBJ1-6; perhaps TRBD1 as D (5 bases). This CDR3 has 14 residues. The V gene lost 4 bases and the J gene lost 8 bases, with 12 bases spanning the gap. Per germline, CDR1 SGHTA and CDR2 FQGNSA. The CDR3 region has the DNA TGTGCCAGCAGCTCACGGGGGGGTTATTCACCCCTCCACTTT. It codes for CASSSRGGYSPLHF.

The CDR3 bases are TGTGCCAGCAGCAGGGGACAGGGTGGAAACACCATATATTTT. Its translation is CASSRGQGGNTIYF. The chain recombines TRBV3-1 (or the pseudogene TRBV3-2) with TRBJ1-3; TRBD1 agrees at 9 bases. Germline CDR1 and CDR2: LGHDT and YNNKEL (reference sequence). The CDR3 length is 14 residues. V was pared by 5 bases and J by 3 bases, with 2 bases of the junction left unmatched.

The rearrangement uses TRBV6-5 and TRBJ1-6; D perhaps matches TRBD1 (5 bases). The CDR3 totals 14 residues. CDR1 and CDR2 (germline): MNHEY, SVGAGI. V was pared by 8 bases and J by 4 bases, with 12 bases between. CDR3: CASSLGGYNSPLHF. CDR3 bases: TGTGCCAGCTCCTTGGGGGGTTATAATTCACCCCTCCACTTT.

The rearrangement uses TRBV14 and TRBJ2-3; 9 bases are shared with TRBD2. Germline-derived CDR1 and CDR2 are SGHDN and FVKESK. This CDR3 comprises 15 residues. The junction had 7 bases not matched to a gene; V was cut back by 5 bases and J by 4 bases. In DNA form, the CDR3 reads TGTGCCAGCAGCGGCGGGGGGGCCTATGCAGATACGCAGTATTTT. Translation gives CASSGGGAYADTQYF.

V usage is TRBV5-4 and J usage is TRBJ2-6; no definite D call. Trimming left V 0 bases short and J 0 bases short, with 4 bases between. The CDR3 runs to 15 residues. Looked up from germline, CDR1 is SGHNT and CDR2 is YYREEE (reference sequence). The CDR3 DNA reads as TGTGCCAGCAGCTTGGGAGGCTCTGGGGCCAACGTCCTGACTTTC. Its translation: CASSLGGSGANVLTF.

CDR3 sequence: CASSLSSGTGAYGYTF. DNA for the CDR3: TGTGCCAGCAGCTTATCATCCGGGACAGGAGCCTATGGCTACACCTTC. This sequence joins TRBV11-2 and TRBJ1-2; TRBD1 agrees at 8 bases. This CDR3 spans 16 amino acids. The trim removed 2 bases at V and 4 bases at J, leaving 9 bases unmatched. Germline V lookup: CDR1 SGHAT, CDR2 FQNNGV.

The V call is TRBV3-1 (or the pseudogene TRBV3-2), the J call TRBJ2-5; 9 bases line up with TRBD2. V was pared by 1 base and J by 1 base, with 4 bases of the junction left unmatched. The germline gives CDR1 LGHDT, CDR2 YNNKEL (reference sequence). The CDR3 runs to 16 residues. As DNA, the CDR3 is TGTGCCAGCAGCCAAGGGCTAGCGGGGTTCCAAGAGACCCAGTACTTC. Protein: CASSQGLAGFQETQYF.

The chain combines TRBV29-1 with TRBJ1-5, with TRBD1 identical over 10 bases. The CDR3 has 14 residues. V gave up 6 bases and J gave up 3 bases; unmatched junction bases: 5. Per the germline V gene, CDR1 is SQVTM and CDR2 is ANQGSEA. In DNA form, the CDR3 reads TGCAGCGTGGTGACAGGGGGCGTCAATCAGCCCCAGCATTTT. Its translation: CSVVTGGVNQPQHF. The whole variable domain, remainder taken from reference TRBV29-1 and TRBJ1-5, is SAVISQKPSRDICQRGTSLTIQCQVDSQVTMMFWYRQQPGQSLTLIATANQGSEATYESGFVIDKFPISRPNLTFSTLTVSNMSPEDSSIYLCSVVTGGVNQPQHFGDGTRLSIL.

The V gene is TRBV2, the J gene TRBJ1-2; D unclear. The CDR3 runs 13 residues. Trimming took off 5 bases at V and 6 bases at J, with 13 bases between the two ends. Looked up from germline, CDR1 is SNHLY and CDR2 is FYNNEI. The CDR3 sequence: CASSRDGRDGYTF. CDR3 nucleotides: TGTGCCAGCAGTAGGGATGGGAGGGATGGCTACACCTTC.

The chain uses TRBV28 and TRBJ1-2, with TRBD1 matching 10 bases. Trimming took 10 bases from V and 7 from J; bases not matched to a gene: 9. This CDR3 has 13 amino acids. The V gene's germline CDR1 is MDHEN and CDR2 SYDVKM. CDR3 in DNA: TGTGCCACTCGACAGGGGGCACAGTCTGGCTACACCTTC. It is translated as CATRQGAQSGYTF.

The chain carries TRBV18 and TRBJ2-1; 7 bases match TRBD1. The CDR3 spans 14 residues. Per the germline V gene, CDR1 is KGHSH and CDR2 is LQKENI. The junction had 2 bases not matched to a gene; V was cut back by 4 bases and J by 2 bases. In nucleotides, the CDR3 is TGTGCCAGCTCACAGGGACAGACCTACAATGAGCAGTTCTTC. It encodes CASSQGQTYNEQFF. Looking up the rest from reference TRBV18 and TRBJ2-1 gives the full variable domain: NAGVMQNPRHLVRRRGQEARLRCSPMKGHSHVYWYRQLPEEGLKFMVYLQKENIIDESGMPKERFSAEFPKEGPSILRIQQVVRGDSAAYFCASSQGQTYNEQFFGPGTRLTVL.

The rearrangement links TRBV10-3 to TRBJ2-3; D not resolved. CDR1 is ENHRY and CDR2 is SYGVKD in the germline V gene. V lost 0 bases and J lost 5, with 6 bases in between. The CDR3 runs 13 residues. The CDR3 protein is CAISESLRDTQYF. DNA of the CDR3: TGTGCCATCAGTGAGTCCCTGCGAGATACGCAGTATTTT.

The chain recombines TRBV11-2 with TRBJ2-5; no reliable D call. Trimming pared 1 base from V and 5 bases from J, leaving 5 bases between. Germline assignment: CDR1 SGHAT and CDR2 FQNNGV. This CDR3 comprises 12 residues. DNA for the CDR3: TGTGCCAGCAGCTTAGTCGGGGAGACCCAGTACTTC. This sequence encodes CASSLVGETQYF. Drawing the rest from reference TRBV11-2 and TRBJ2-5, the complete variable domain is EAGVAQSPRYKIIEKRQSVAFWCNPISGHATLYWYQQILGQGPKLLIQFQNNGVVDDSQLPKDRFSAERLKGVDSTLKIQPAKLEDSAVYLCASSLVGETQYFGPGTRLLVL.

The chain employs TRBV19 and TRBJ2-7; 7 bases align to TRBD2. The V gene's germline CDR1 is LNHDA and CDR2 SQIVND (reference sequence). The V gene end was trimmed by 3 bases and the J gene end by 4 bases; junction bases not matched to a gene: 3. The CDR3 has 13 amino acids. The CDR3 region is CASSIDGGYEQYF. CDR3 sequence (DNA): TGTGCCAGTAGTATTGACGGGGGGTACGAGCAGTACTTC.

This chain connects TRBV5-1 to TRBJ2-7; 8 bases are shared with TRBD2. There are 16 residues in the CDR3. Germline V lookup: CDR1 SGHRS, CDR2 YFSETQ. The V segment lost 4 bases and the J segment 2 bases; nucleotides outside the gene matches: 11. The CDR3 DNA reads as TGCGCCAGCAGCCCAAGGATAGCGGGGTCCCCCTACGAGCAGTACTTC. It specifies CASSPRIAGSPYEQYF.

CDR3 loop: CASRLTAFYNSPLHF. Here the CDR3 DNA reads TGTGCCAGCAGATTGACAGCCTTCTATAATTCACCCCTCCACTTT. The V gene is TRBV6-5, the J gene TRBJ1-6; weak D call: TRBD1 (5 bases). The CDR3 sequence is 15 residues long. Germline lookup yields CDR1 MNHEY and CDR2 SVGAGI. V dropped 6 bases and J dropped 3 bases, with 12 bases sitting between them.

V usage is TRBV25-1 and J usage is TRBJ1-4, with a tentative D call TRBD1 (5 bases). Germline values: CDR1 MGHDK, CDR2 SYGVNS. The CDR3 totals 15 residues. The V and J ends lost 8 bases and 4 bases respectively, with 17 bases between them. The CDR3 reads CASALDSINNEKLFF. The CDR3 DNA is TGTGCCAGCGCTCTTGACAGCATTAATAATGAAAAACTGTTTTTT.

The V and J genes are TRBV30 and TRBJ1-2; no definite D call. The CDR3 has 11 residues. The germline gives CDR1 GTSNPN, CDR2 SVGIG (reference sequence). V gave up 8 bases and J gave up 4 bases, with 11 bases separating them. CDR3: CAQLFGYGYTF. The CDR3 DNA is TGTGCCCAACTGTTTGGCTATGGCTACACCTTC.

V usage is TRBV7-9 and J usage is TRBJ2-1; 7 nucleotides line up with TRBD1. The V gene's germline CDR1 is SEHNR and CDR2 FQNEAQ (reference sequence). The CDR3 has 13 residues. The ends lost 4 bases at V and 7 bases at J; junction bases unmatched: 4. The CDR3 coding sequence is TGTGCCAGCAGCTACCTCAGGGGGAATGAGCAGTTCTTC. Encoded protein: CASSYLRGNEQFF.